This TCR beta chain was identified in a study of cytomegalovirus exposure and HLA in healthy donors. Study-wide points: Further analysis was carried out later, and it showed several of the most significant clusters appearing linked to common viral pathogens. Clonal expansion was found to be greater in HLA-associated TCR beta chains than in equally common others in a later analysis.

The V gene's germline CDR1 is MNHEY and CDR2 SMNVEV (reference sequence). Losses at the gene ends were 5 bases for V and 4 bases for J; bases not matched to a gene: 9. This CDR3 contains 16 residues. Primers for the PCR totalled 60 Vbeta and 13 Jbeta. The table came from immunoSEQ multiplex PCR; TCRdb's copy has only in-frame clones and leaves some out. Here the sample spans about 190,000 clones, 74% being singletons. This clone was counted only a few times. Its target is unknown. Sequencing was done on a sample of PBMCs. This chain uses TRBV27 with TRBJ2-3; 10 bases are shared with TRBD2. The origin of this receptor is a woman between 25 and 40 years old in good health and CMV-seropositive. CDR3 in amino acids: CASSLTAGGISDTQYF. The CDR3 DNA reads as TGTGCCAGCAGTCTGACAGCGGGAGGGATCTCAGATACGCAGTATTTT.